The 5 T cell receptor beta chains below come from one sample, sequenced in a study of molecular identifiers for immune sequencing clone quantification. TCRdb fed the PCR reads into MiXCR, producing one record per CDR3 protein. The repertoire holds a few hundred thousand distinct CDR3 sequences, with about a quarter as singletons. The sample was naive CD8+ T cells from blood, with Jurkat cell RNA spiked in. Subset meaning: FACS-sorted CD8+CD4-CCR7+CD45RA+ naive T cells. Receptors originate from a human donor in good health. Some libraries in this study had Jurkat cell RNA spiked in.

The chain uses TRBV19 and TRBJ1-2; 8 positions match TRBD1. V shed 3 bases and J 3 bases; nucleotides not matched to a gene: 12. This CDR3 has 17 amino acids. From germline, CDR1 is LNHDA and CDR2 SQIVND (reference sequence). The CDR3 sequence is CASSIVRGPSWDYGYTF. The DNA for the CDR3 is TGTGCCAGTAGTATCGTCAGGGGGCCATCGTGGGACTATGGCTACACCTTC.

This clonotype was seen only a few times. CDR3: CASSRDSVTYEQYF. The CDR3 region has the DNA TGTGCCAGCAGCCGGGACAGCGTAACCTACGAGCAGTACTTC. The chain combines TRBV7-9 with TRBJ2-7, with 7 bases that match TRBD1. Germline-derived CDR1 and CDR2 are SEHNR and FQNEAQ (reference sequence). CDR3 length: 14 amino acids. V lost 5 bases to trimming and J lost 2 bases; unmatched junction nucleotides: 6.

This clonotype came up a few times. This sequence may be a read error, since a much larger clone differs from it by one base. This rearrangement joins TRBV29-1 to TRBJ2-2; 8 bases are shared with TRBD2. The CDR3 runs 12 residues. Germline lookup yields CDR1 SQVTM and CDR2 ANQGSEA. DNA of the CDR3: TGCATCCCCCCGCGGGAGGCCGGGGAGCTGTTTTTT. Residues: CIPPREAGELFF.

This clonotype was seen at least ten times. The chain recombines TRBV20-1 with TRBJ2-7, with D possibly matching TRBD1 (5 bases). The germline CDR1 and CDR2 sequences are DFQATT and SNEGSKA (reference sequence). This CDR3 is built from 13 residues. The CDR3 bases are TGCAGCTGGGAAGGGGCAAGCTCCTACGAGCAGTACTTC. Residues: CSWEGASSYEQYF.

This clonotype was picked up many times. The rearrangement uses TRBV6-5 and TRBJ2-7, with 8 bases aligning to TRBD2. This CDR3 is built from 15 residues. Trimming took 2 bases from V and 0 from J; bases not matched to a gene: 3. Germline CDR1 reads MNHEY; CDR2 reads SVGAGI. CDR3: CASSYGAGGSYEQYF. In DNA form, the CDR3 reads TGTGCCAGCAGTTACGGGGCGGGGGGCTCCTACGAGCAGTACTTC.